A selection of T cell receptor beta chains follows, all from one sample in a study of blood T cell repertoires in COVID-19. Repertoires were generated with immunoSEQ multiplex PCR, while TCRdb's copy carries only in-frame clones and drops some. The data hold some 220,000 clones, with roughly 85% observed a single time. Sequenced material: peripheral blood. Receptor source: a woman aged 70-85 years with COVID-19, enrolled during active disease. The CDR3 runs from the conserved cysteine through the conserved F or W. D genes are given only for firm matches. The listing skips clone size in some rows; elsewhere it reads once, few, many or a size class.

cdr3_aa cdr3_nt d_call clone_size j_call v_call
CASSSQGARSYEQYF TGTGCCAGTAGTAGCCAGGGGGCAAGATCCTACGAGCAGTACTTC TRBD1 - TRBJ2-7 TRBV19
CASSTGQLNTEAFF TGTGCCAGTAGCACTGGACAGTTGAACACTGAAGCTTTCTTT - - TRBJ1-1 TRBV19
CASSLASSSGGSYNEQFF TGTGCCAGCAGCTTAGCCAGTAGTAGCGGAGGCTCCTACAATGAGCAGTTCTTC - - TRBJ2-1 TRBV7-3
CAWSVMGTVNTEAFF TGTGCCTGGAGTGTAATGGGGACAGTGAACACTGAAGCTTTCTTT TRBD1 - TRBJ1-1 TRBV30
CASSVISTVNTEAFF TGTGCCAGCAGCGTAATCTCTACGGTGAACACTGAAGCTTTCTTT - once TRBJ1-1 TRBV9
CASSQEGGLWASGRADYNEQFF TGTGCCAGCAGCCAAGAGGGGGGACTGTGGGCGAGCGGGAGGGCCGACTACAATGAGCAGTTCTTC TRBD2 - TRBJ2-1 TRBV14
CASSGGRNEKLFF TGTGCCAGCTCAGGGGGCCGTAATGAAAAACTGTTTTTT TRBD1 - TRBJ1-4 TRBV7-2
CASSLGGSGGVQYF TGTGCCAGCAGCTTAGGCGGTAGCGGGGGGGTCCAGTACTTC TRBD2 - TRBJ2-5 TRBV11-3
CASSIKRGGYNEQFF TGTGCCAGCAGCATAAAGCGGGGAGGATACAATGAGCAGTTCTTC TRBD2 - TRBJ2-1 TRBV3-1/TRBV3-2
CASSLRGYFRQGAMNIQYF TGTGCCAGCAGCTTAAGGGGTTACTTTAGACAGGGGGCGATGAACATTCAGTACTTC TRBD1 - TRBJ2-4 TRBV27
CSVSTDTEAFF TGCAGTGTGAGTACCGACACTGAAGCTTTCTTT - - TRBJ1-1 TRBV20-1
CASSPETGRETQYF TGTGCCAGCAGCCCGGAGACAGGGAGGGAGACCCAGTACTTC - - TRBJ2-5 TRBV7-2
CASSLRTSGGGEQFF TGTGCCAGCAGCTTAAGGACTAGCGGGGGAGGTGAGCAGTTCTTC TRBD2 - TRBJ2-1 TRBV7-9
CASSHRQGAKNIQYF TGCGCCAGCAGCCATCGACAGGGGGCCAAAAACATTCAGTACTTC TRBD1 - TRBJ2-4 TRBV4-3
CASSLGGGSWAEAFF TGTGCCAGCAGCTTAGGTGGGGGGAGCTGGGCTGAAGCTTTCTTT - - TRBJ1-1 TRBV11-3
CASSLSPARETQYF TGTGCCAGCAGCCTGAGCCCAGCTAGGGAGACCCAGTACTTC - - TRBJ2-5 TRBV11-3
CASSLVGGKFYGYTF TGTGCCAGCAGCTTGGTGGGCGGGAAATTCTATGGCTACACCTTC - - TRBJ1-2 TRBV5-6
CASSHPNRGLYEQYF TGTGCCAGCAGCCACCCGAACAGGGGGCTCTACGAGCAGTACTTC TRBD1 few TRBJ2-7 TRBV27
CSGSDRVANTIYF TGCAGCGGGTCGGACAGGGTGGCAAACACCATATATTTT TRBD1 - TRBJ1-3 TRBV29-1
CASSYPGLAGYNEQFF TGTGCCAGCAGTTACCCCGGACTAGCGGGATACAATGAGCAGTTCTTC TRBD2 - TRBJ2-1 TRBV6-5
CASSPPFGTSGNTGELFF TGTGCCAGCTCACCACCGTTTGGGACTAGCGGGAACACCGGGGAGCTGTTTTTT TRBD2 - TRBJ2-2 TRBV18
CSVGDRGSNTQYF TGCAGCGTTGGGGACAGGGGGTCAAATACGCAGTATTTT TRBD1 - TRBJ2-3 TRBV29-1
CASSIRQVDTQYF TGTGCCAGCAGCATCCGACAGGTAGATACGCAGTATTTT - - TRBJ2-3 TRBV5-6
CASSSQEPYNEQFF TGTGCCAGCAGCTCACAGGAACCCTACAATGAGCAGTTCTTC - - TRBJ2-1 TRBV5-4
CASSPQGGAGTDTQYF TGTGCCAGCAGCCCTCAGGGGGGAGCCGGCACAGATACGCAGTATTTT - few TRBJ2-3 TRBV14
CASRKAGGQETQYF TGTGCCAGCAGAAAGGCGGGGGGGCAAGAGACCCAGTACTTC TRBD2 - TRBJ2-5 TRBV3-1/TRBV3-2
CASSFSGSSYNEQFF TGTGCCAGCAGCTTTAGCGGGAGCTCCTACAATGAGCAGTTCTTC TRBD2 - TRBJ2-1 TRBV11-2
CASSLKTQGQGYNEQFF TGCGCCAGCAGCTTGAAGACCCAAGGACAGGGGTACAATGAGCAGTTCTTC TRBD1 - TRBJ2-1 TRBV5-1
CAWSAGQGKPDTQYF TGTGCCTGGAGTGCGGGACAGGGTAAGCCAGATACGCAGTATTTT TRBD1 - TRBJ2-3 TRBV30
CASSPLRQANYGYTF TGTGCCAGCAGCCCCCTAAGACAGGCCAACTATGGCTACACCTTC - - TRBJ1-2 TRBV11-2
CASSLDGGGYNEQFF TGTGCCAGCAGCTTAGATGGCGGGGGCTACAATGAGCAGTTCTTC TRBD2 - TRBJ2-1 TRBV11-3
CASSRDRVTGELFF TGTGCCAGCAGCCGGGACAGGGTCACCGGGGAGCTGTTTTTT TRBD1 - TRBJ2-2 TRBV5-6
CASSQVPGPWDYGYTF TGTGCCAGCAGCCAAGTTCCAGGGCCTTGGGACTATGGCTACACCTTC - - TRBJ1-2 TRBV3-1/TRBV3-2
CSVAEQGAKQFF TGCAGCGTTGCCGAACAGGGGGCGAAGCAGTTCTTC TRBD1 - TRBJ2-1 TRBV29-1
CASSTQGQIHEQYF TGTGCCAGTAGTACCCAGGGACAGATCCACGAGCAGTACTTC TRBD1 - TRBJ2-7 TRBV19
CATSGGLIQGSGYGYTF TGTGCCACCAGTGGAGGGTTGATACAGGGATCGGGCTATGGCTACACCTTC - - TRBJ1-2 TRBV24-1
CASSGENYEQYF TGTGCCAGCAGTGGGGAGAACTACGAGCAGTACTTC - - TRBJ2-7 TRBV2
CASSLGRTIPGPDTQYF TGTGCCAGCAGCCTGGGGCGGACTATCCCGGGCCCAGATACGCAGTATTTT - - TRBJ2-3 TRBV9
CASTDQGKGPNQPQHF TGTGCCAGTACCGACCAGGGAAAGGGGCCCAATCAGCCCCAGCATTTT - - TRBJ1-5 TRBV19
CASGLNRGELFF TGTGCTAGTGGTTTGAACAGGGGGGAGCTGTTTTTT - - TRBJ2-2 TRBV12-5
CAWGHPDTQYF TGTGCCTGGGGGCATCCAGATACGCAGTATTTT - - TRBJ2-3 TRBV30
CASKPFSGGSNTEAFF TGTGCCAGCAAACCATTTTCAGGGGGATCGAACACTGAAGCTTTCTTT TRBD1 - TRBJ1-1 TRBV25-1
CASSKDRLNTEAFF TGCGCCAGCAGCAAAGACAGATTGAACACTGAAGCTTTCTTT - - TRBJ1-1 TRBV5-1
CASSLNWANEQFF TGTGCCAGCAGTTTGAACTGGGCCAATGAGCAGTTCTTC - - TRBJ2-1 TRBV27
CASSATQGVEGYTF TGTGCCAGCAGCGCAACACAGGGGGTGGAGGGCTACACCTTC TRBD1 - TRBJ1-2 TRBV9
CASSPTAGTGNEQFF TGTGCCAGCAGTCCCACCGCGGGGACGGGGAATGAGCAGTTCTTC - - TRBJ2-1 TRBV27
CASTIAKNTEAFF TGTGCCAGCACCATAGCCAAGAACACTGAAGCTTTCTTT - once TRBJ1-1 TRBV7-9
CASSVDSGRPTKYNEQFF TGTGCCAGCAGCGTAGATAGCGGGAGGCCTACTAAATACAATGAGCAGTTCTTC TRBD2 - TRBJ2-1 TRBV9
CASSFGGAVHEQYF TGTGCCAGCAGCTTCGGGGGGGCGGTCCACGAGCAGTACTTC TRBD2 - TRBJ2-7 TRBV3-1/TRBV3-2
CASSWGGGADTQYF TGTGCCAGCAGCTGGGGCGGGGGCGCAGATACGCAGTATTTT - - TRBJ2-3 TRBV7-9
CASSPDRTGGNTEAFF TGTGCCAGCTCACCGGATCGGACAGGGGGAAACACTGAAGCTTTCTTT TRBD1 - TRBJ1-1 TRBV18
CASSLQTAPGEGYTF TGTGCCAGCAGCCTCCAGACAGCTCCGGGTGAAGGCTACACCTTC - - TRBJ1-2 TRBV9
CATSGGQGAVEGSDTQYF TGTGCCACCAGTGGAGGGCAGGGGGCGGTGGAGGGGTCAGATACGCAGTATTTT TRBD1 once TRBJ2-3 TRBV24-1
CASSLAPQGPETQYF TGTGCCAGCAGCTTGGCCCCACAGGGACCAGAGACCCAGTACTTC - - TRBJ2-5 TRBV5-6
CASSKEAGQGLFVGAFF TGTGCCAGCAGCAAGGAGGCGGGACAGGGGCTTTTCGTCGGAGCTTTCTTT TRBD1 - TRBJ1-1 TRBV13
CASSTTGGHSYEQYF TGTGCCAGCAGTACGACAGGGGGCCACTCCTACGAGCAGTACTTC TRBD1 - TRBJ2-7 TRBV6-6